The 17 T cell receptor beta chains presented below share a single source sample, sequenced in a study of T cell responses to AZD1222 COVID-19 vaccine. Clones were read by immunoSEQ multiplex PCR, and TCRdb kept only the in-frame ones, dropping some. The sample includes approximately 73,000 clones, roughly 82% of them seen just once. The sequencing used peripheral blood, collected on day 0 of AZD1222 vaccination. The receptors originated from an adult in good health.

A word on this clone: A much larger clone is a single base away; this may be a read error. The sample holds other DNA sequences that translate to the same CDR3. CDR3 DNA: TGTGCCAGCAGCTCCGGGACTAGCGGGGGGCCGAGCTCCTACGAGCAGTACTTC. This gives the protein CASSSGTSGGPSSYEQYF. This rearrangement joins TRBV5-1 to TRBJ2-7, with 15 bases lining up with TRBD2. Per the germline V gene, CDR1 is SGHRS and CDR2 is YFSETQ. CDR3 length: 18 residues.

The CDR3 coding sequence is TGTGCCAGCAGCCCTGCCACAGCGCCCGGGTTCGCTTTCTTT. This sequence encodes CASSPATAPGFAFF. The chain combines TRBV14 with TRBJ1-1; D unresolved. The germline V gene encodes CDR1 SGHDN and CDR2 FVKESK. The V end was cut by 4 bases, the J end by 11 bases, with 20 bases between. This CDR3 contains 14 residues.

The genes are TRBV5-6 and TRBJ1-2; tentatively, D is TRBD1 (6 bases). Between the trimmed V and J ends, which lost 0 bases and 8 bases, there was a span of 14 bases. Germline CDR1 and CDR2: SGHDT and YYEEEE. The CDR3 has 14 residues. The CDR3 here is CASSLERTVYGYTF. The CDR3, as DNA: TGTGCCAGCAGCTTGGAGAGGACAGTTTACGGCTACACCTTC.

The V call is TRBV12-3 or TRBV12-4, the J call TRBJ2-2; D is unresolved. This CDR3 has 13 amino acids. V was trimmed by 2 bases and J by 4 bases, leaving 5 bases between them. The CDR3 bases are TGTGCCAGCAGTTTATTGGCCACCGGGGAGCTGTTTTTT. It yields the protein CASSLLATGELFF.

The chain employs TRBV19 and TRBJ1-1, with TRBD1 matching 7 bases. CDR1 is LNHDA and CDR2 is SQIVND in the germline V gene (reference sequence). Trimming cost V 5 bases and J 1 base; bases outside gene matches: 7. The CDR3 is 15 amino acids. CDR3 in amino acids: CASSAGTVANTEAFF. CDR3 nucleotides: TGTGCCAGTAGTGCAGGGACAGTGGCGAACACTGAAGCTTTCTTT.

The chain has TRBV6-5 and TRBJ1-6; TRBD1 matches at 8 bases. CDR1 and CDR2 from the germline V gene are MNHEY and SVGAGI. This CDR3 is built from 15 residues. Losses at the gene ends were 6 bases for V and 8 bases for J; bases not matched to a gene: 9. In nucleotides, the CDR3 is TGTGCCAGCAGCGACAGGGGCTCTAACTATTCACCCCTCCACTTT. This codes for CASSDRGSNYSPLHF.

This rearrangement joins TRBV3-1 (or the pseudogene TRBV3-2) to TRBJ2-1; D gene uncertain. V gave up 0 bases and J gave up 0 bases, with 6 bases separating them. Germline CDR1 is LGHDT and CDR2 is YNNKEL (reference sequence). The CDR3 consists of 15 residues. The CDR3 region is CASSQDWLSYNEQFF. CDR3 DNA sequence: TGTGCCAGCAGCCAAGACTGGCTCTCCTACAATGAGCAGTTCTTC.

The CDR3 sequence: CASSSGGAPHQETQYF. In DNA form, the CDR3 reads TGTGCCAGTAGCTCGGGGGGGGCTCCCCACCAAGAGACCCAGTACTTC. This sequence joins TRBV19 and TRBJ2-5; TRBD2 matches at 8 bases. CDR1 LNHDA and CDR2 SQIVND come from the germline V gene (reference sequence). CDR3 size: 16 residues. V lost 6 bases and J lost 0; bases outside the gene matches: 9.

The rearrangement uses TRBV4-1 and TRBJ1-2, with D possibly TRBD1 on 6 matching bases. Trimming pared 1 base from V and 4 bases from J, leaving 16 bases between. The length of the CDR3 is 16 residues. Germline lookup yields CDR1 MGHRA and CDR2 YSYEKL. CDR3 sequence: CASSQGTEVRTYGYTF. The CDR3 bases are TGCGCCAGCAGCCAAGGGACAGAAGTTAGGACCTATGGCTACACCTTC.

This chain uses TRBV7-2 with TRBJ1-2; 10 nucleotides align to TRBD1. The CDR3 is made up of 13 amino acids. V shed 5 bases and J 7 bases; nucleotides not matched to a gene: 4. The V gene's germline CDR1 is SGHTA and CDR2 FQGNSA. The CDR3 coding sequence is TGTGCCAGCAGCGACCGGACAGGGGGTGGCTACACCTTC. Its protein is CASSDRTGGGYTF.

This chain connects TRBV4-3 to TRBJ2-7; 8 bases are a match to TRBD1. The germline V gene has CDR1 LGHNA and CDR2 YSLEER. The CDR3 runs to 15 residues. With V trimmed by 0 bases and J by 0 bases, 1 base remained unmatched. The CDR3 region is CASSQETGGSYEQYF. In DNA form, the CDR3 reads TGCGCCAGCAGCCAAGAAACAGGGGGCTCCTACGAGCAGTACTTC.

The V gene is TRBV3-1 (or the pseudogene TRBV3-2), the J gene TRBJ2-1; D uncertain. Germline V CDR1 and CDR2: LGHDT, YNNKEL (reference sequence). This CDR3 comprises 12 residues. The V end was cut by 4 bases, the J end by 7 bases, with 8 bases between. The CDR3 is CASSRKANEQFF. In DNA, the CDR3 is TGTGCCAGCAGCCGGAAGGCTAATGAGCAGTTCTTC.

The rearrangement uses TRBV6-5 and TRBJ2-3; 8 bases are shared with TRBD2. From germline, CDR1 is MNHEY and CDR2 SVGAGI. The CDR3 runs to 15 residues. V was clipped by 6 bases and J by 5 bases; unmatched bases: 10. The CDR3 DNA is TGTGCCAGCAGCCAAACTAGCGGAGCCATAGATACGCAGTATTTT. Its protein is CASSQTSGAIDTQYF.

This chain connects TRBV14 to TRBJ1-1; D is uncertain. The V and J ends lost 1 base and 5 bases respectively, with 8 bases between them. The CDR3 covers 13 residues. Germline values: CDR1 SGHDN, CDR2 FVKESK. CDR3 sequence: CASSQAEWTEAFF. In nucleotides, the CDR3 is TGTGCCAGCAGCCAAGCGGAGTGGACTGAAGCTTTCTTT.

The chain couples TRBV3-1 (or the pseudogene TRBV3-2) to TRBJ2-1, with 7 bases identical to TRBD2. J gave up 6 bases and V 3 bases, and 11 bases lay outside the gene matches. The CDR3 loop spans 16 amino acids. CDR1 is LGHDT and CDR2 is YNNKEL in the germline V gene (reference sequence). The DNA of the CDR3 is TGTGCCAGCAGCCAGCCCATAGGGACTAAAACCAATGAGCAGTTCTTC. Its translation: CASSQPIGTKTNEQFF.

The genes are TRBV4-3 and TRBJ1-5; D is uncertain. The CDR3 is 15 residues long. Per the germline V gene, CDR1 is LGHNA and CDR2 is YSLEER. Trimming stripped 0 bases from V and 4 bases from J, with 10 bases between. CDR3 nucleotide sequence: TGCGCCAGCAGCCAAGATGGGGAAAAAAATCAGCCCCAGCATTTT. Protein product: CASSQDGEKNQPQHF.

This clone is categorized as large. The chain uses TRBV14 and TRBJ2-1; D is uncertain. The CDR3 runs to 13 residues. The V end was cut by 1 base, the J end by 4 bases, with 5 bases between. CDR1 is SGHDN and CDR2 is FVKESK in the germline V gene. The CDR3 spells CASSQGRYNEQFF. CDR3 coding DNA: TGTGCCAGCAGCCAAGGACGATACAATGAGCAGTTCTTC.